Listed here are 21 T cell receptor beta chains from one sample, sequenced in a study of cytomegalovirus exposure and HLA in healthy donors. The PCR used 60 Vbeta and 13 Jbeta primers. The assay was immunoSEQ multiplex PCR, and TCRdb's table has in-frame clones only and misses some. This repertoire shows 150,000 or so clones, approximately 81% found once; its top ten account for approximately 2%. Specimen: PBMCs. These receptor sequences come from a man between 18 and 35 years old in good health and CMV-seropositive.

The count of this clone is one. The rearrangement links TRBV7-2 to TRBJ2-5; 9 bases agree with TRBD2. CDR3 length: 15 amino acids. V lost 1 base, J lost 5 bases, and 5 bases stayed unmatched. In germline, CDR1 is SGHTA, CDR2 FQGNSA. The CDR3 loop is CASSLGGGAGETQYF. CDR3 in DNA: TGTGCCAGCAGCTTAGGCGGGGGGGCCGGGGAGACCCAGTACTTC.

The chain carries TRBV27 and TRBJ2-5, with D possibly TRBD1 on 6 matching bases. Germline-derived CDR1 and CDR2 are MNHEY and SMNVEV (reference sequence). This CDR3 comprises 14 residues. V was shortened by 4 bases and J by 4 bases, with 13 bases between the two germline ends. CDR3 sequence reads: CASSYLGGGETQYF. The CDR3 nucleotides read TGTGCCAGCAGTTACTTAGGGGGTGGAGAGACCCAGTACTTC.

The chain has TRBV18 and TRBJ1-2; TRBD1 might be the D (5 bases). V gave up 3 bases and J gave up 8 bases, with 13 bases separating them. CDR1 KGHSH and CDR2 LQKENI come from the germline V gene. This CDR3 region has 13 residues. CDR3 in amino acids: CASSPADSRGYTF. CDR3 nucleotide sequence: TGTGCCAGCTCACCCGCCGACAGCAGAGGCTACACCTTC. Full variable domain (missing parts from reference TRBV18 and TRBJ1-2): NAGVMQNPRHLVRRRGQEARLRCSPMKGHSHVYWYRQLPEEGLKFMVYLQKENIIDESGMPKERFSAEFPKEGPSILRIQQVVRGDSAAYFCASSPADSRGYTFGSGTRLTVV.

The J gene is TRBJ1-3, the V gene TRBV11-3; 7 nucleotides line up with TRBD1. This CDR3 region has 16 residues. Germline CDR1 SGHNT, CDR2 YENEEA. V was pared by 8 bases and J by 0 bases, with 10 bases of the junction left unmatched. The CDR3 spells CASGNRDSSSGNTIYF. The CDR3 DNA reads TGTGCCAGCGGGAACCGGGACAGCTCCTCTGGAAACACCATATATTTT.

V usage is TRBV9 and J usage is TRBJ1-6; TRBD1 matches at 8 bases. Germline V lookup: CDR1 SGDLS, CDR2 YYNGEE. V shed 4 bases, J shed 7 bases, and the junction held 7 bases outside the gene matches. The CDR3 length is 15 residues. The CDR3 DNA is TGTGCCAGCAGCCCGCGGACAGGGCTCAATTCACCCCTCCACTTT. Translated: CASSPRTGLNSPLHF.

V gene TRBV15 combines with J gene TRBJ1-5; possible D gene TRBD1, 6 bases. Germline CDR1 and CDR2: LNHNV and YYDKDF (reference sequence). The CDR3 contains 18 residues. Trimming left V 0 bases short and J 1 base short, with 16 bases between. The CDR3 region is CATSRDLAGAASNQPQHF. CDR3 nucleotides: TGTGCCACCAGCAGAGATCTCGCGGGGGCTGCGAGCAATCAGCCCCAGCATTTT.

The rearrangement uses TRBV7-2 and TRBJ1-1; D not certain. The CDR3 extends over 14 amino acids. The V gene lost 1 base and the J gene lost 2 bases, with 8 bases spanning the gap. Germline V gene lookup returns CDR1 SGHTA and CDR2 FQGNSA. CDR3 loop: CASSLVGINTEAFF. The CDR3, as DNA: TGTGCCAGCAGCTTAGTGGGCATTAACACTGAAGCTTTCTTT.

J is TRBJ2-7 and V is TRBV11-2; D may be TRBD1 (8 bases). CDR3 length: 13 residues. Between the trimmed V and J ends, which lost 5 bases and 6 bases, there was a span of 14 bases. Germline CDR1 and CDR2: SGHAT and FQNNGV. DNA for the CDR3: TGTGCCAGCAGCCAACAGGGGGGGACCGAGCAGTACTTC. This sequence encodes CASSQQGGTEQYF. The full variable domain, completed using reference TRBV11-2 and TRBJ2-7, is EAGVAQSPRYKIIEKRQSVAFWCNPISGHATLYWYQQILGQGPKLLIQFQNNGVVDDSQLPKDRFSAERLKGVDSTLKIQPAKLEDSAVYLCASSQQGGTEQYFGPGTRLTVT.

The chain uses TRBV18 and TRBJ2-7, with 9 bases aligning to TRBD1. Germline trimming cut 2 bases from V and 4 bases from J; bases unmatched to any gene: 12. The CDR3 consists of 17 residues. Germline CDR1 and CDR2: KGHSH and LQKENI. Written as DNA, the CDR3 is TGTGCCAGCTCACCAGGCCCGGGCGGGACAGGGCTGTACGAGCAGTACTTC. Protein: CASSPGPGGTGLYEQYF.

The rearrangement joins TRBV6-5 to TRBJ1-1; 10 nucleotides match TRBD1. This CDR3 spans 13 amino acids. Germline loops: CDR1 MNHEY, CDR2 SVGAGI. The ends lost 7 bases at V and 6 bases at J; junction bases unmatched: 5. This chain's CDR3 is CASIGQGVSEAFF. The CDR3, as DNA: TGTGCCAGCATAGGACAGGGGGTTTCTGAAGCTTTCTTT.

The table lists this clone with a few counts. The CDR3 region has the DNA TGTGCCAGCAGCTTAGAGGGGGGGGAGGCCTACGAGCAGTACTTC. Protein product: CASSLEGGEAYEQYF. The chain uses TRBV13 and TRBJ2-7, with D possibly being TRBD2 (7 bases). The CDR3 consists of 15 residues. With 1 base removed from V and 2 bases from J, the gap between germline ends came to 12 bases. Germline assignment: CDR1 PRHDT and CDR2 FYEKMQ (reference sequence).

The chain has TRBV4-1 and TRBJ2-3; 12 bases fit TRBD2. Germline V lookup: CDR1 MGHRA, CDR2 YSYEKL. The CDR3 contains 18 residues. The V gene end was trimmed by 3 bases and the J gene end by 0 bases; junction bases not matched to a gene: 7. The CDR3 protein is CASSQASGGALSTDTQYF. CDR3 sequence (DNA): TGCGCCAGCAGCCAGGCTAGCGGGGGGGCCCTCAGCACAGATACGCAGTATTTT.

As for this clone: Mismatch with germline at one junction end may stem from a read error. The chain couples TRBV27 to TRBJ2-2; D is possibly TRBD1 (6 bases). CDR3 length: 15 residues. Germline CDR1 is MNHEY and CDR2 is SMNVEV (reference sequence). The CDR3 reads CASSFMQGNTGELFF. CDR3 sequence (DNA): TGTGCCAGCAGTTTCATGCAGGGGAACACTGGGGAGCTGTTTTTT.

The chain employs TRBV5-6 and TRBJ2-5; possible D gene TRBD1, 6 bases. The DNA end lines up better with TRBJ2-7; the J call may be wrong. Germline lookup yields CDR1 SGHDT and CDR2 YYEEEE. This CDR3 contains 13 residues. Written as DNA, the CDR3 is TGTGCCAGCAGCCTTGGGACAACCTACGAGCAGTACTTC. Translation: CASSLGTTYEQYF.

This clone was seen once. A read error may account for a junction end that differs from germline. The chain joins TRBV5-1 to TRBJ2-6; perhaps TRBD1 as D (5 bases). This CDR3 has 17 residues. Germline lookup yields CDR1 SGHRS and CDR2 YFSETQ. This CDR3 reads CASRGQAVNSGANGLTF. In nucleotides, the CDR3 is TGCGCCAGCAGGGGGCAGGCCGTAAACTCTGGGGCCAACGGCCTGACTTTC.

The table lists this clone with a few counts. The rearrangement links TRBV5-5 to TRBJ2-5, with 11 positions matching TRBD2. The CDR3 has 18 residues. V lost 4 bases to trimming and J lost 1 base; unmatched junction nucleotides: 12. Germline CDR1 and CDR2: SGHKS and YYEKEE (reference sequence). The CDR3 DNA is TGTGCCAGCAGCACAAGTCTTAGCGGGGGGGGTCGCCAAGAGACCCAGTACTTC. It encodes CASSTSLSGGGRQETQYF.

The chain couples TRBV5-6 to TRBJ2-2, with 8 bases lining up with TRBD1. CDR1 and CDR2 (germline): SGHDT, YYEEEE. The CDR3 length is 16 residues. J lost 4 bases, V lost 4 bases, and 9 bases had no gene match. The CDR3 sequence is CASSKRQGRRTGELFF. The CDR3 DNA reads as TGTGCCAGCAGCAAGAGACAGGGGCGGCGCACCGGGGAGCTGTTTTTT.

This clone was counted between two and nine times. The chain employs TRBV6-1 and TRBJ1-2; no definite D call. This CDR3 region has 13 residues. Trimming took off 1 base at V and 4 bases at J, with 7 bases between the two ends. CDR1 is MNHNS, CDR2 SASEGT, per germline. CDR3 DNA sequence: TGTGCCAGCAGTGAAGATGGAGTCTATGGCTACACCTTC. Its translation: CASSEDGVYGYTF.

The chain is built from TRBV4-1 and TRBJ1-3; the D is unclear. The CDR3 totals 17 residues. Trimming shortened V by 0 bases and J by 0 bases, and 12 bases separated the two germline ends. Germline CDR1 and CDR2: MGHRA and YSYEKL. CDR3: CASSQDPGGNSGNTIYF. The CDR3 bases are TGCGCCAGCAGCCAAGATCCAGGCGGGAACTCTGGAAACACCATATATTTT.

This clone was seen only once. The chain recombines TRBV11-3 with TRBJ2-7; 10 nucleotides line up with TRBD1. This CDR3 is 16 amino acids long. Germline loops: CDR1 SGHNT, CDR2 YENEEA. V was clipped by 2 bases and J by 3 bases; unmatched bases: 7. For the CDR3, the DNA is TGTGCCAGCAGCTTACTCCCCGGACAGGGGGTCTACGAGCAGTACTTC. Translation: CASSLLPGQGVYEQYF. Using reference TRBV11-3 and TRBJ2-7 for the parts outside the CDR3, the full variable domain is EAGVVQSPRYKIIEKKQPVAFWCNPISGHNTLYWYLQNLGQGPELLIRYENEEAVDDSQLPKDRFSAERLKGVDSTLKIQPAELGDSAVYLCASSLLPGQGVYEQYFGPGTRLTVT.

The rearrangement links TRBV7-2 to TRBJ2-5; D remains ambiguous. The V gene's germline CDR1 is SGHTA and CDR2 FQGNSA. Deletions cut 5 bases from V and 0 bases from J, with 13 bases between. There are 15 residues in the CDR3. The CDR3 sequence: CASSGLLRNQETQYF. The CDR3 nucleotides read TGTGCCAGCAGCGGCCTCTTGCGGAACCAAGAGACCCAGTACTTC.